This T cell receptor (beta chain) was sequenced for a study of identifying expanded T cells in peripheral blood (dated by TCRdb to the late 2010s). Background for the entire study: Four technical replicates, made by sequencing separate aliquots from the same pool of genomic DNA, were compared pairwise. On the study overall, not on this receptor specifically: The authors expected that biological variance in healthy repertoires might rise further over much longer intervals, such as months to years. The binomial model flagged about 1.2 differentially abundant clones between technical replicates, compared with approximately 16 over two weeks and 19 to 20 over roughly 4 weeks. Across all healthy donors, variance in clone template counts between two-week samples was found to increase significantly with total template count. Both the number of clones called differentially abundant and the false-positive rate were significantly reduced by the beta-binomial model across all healthy-donor time intervals.

On this clone itself: Its antigen remains unidentified. No per-base quality is available; no much larger clone lies one base away.

No immune events, such as infections, were documented for the healthy donors during the collection period. Healthy-donor blood repertoires served as a training cohort to calibrate time-dependent variance in a beta-binomial model of T-cell clone differential abundance. There were some 10 healthy donors in the training cohort, of whom 3 were female and 7 were male. The donors were between about 25 and 70 years old, with an average age of approximately 46 years. Obtained from a commercial supplier, whole blood was collected from each healthy donor at three time points set around 2 weeks apart. For immunosequencing, genomic DNA was extracted from unsorted whole blood. Sequences LNHDA (CDR1) and SQIVND (CDR2) are obtained from the germline V gene (reference sequence). V and J are trimmed by 6 bases and 0 bases, and the gene matches miss 11 bases of the junction. There are 18 amino acids in the CDR3, from cysteine to phenylalanine inclusive. Left in the record is the CDR3 DNA by itself, 54 bases read in frame from the first base.

TCRbeta CDR3 regions were profiled with the immunoSEQ Assay using bias-controlled multiplex PCR amplification of genomic DNA. Per the authors' processing: To quantify the absolute abundance of each unique TCRbeta CDR3 region, the sequences were collapsed and filtered. Differential abundance was tested with two models: a binomial (Fisher-equivalent) model and a beta-binomial model that adds time-dependent variance fitted from healthy donors. Clones with fewer than 5 combined templates were excluded, and clones with Benjamini-Hochberg FDR below 0.01 were called differentially abundant. Beta-binomial variance was modeled as a function of total template count across the two samples using the form v = (b*log(k)+a)^2. Held by TCRdb, this immuneACCESS table contains in-frame sequences only and omits some clones. Under half of the omission traces to an unresolved V gene where checked; the cause of the rest is unknown. The V and J calls and the clone size are those of that table, but D and trimming were determined from the DNA. The sample has about 100,000 clones on record, approximately 90% of them singletons. Over 15% of the sample comes from the top ten.

The sample comprised blood. The receptor comes from a person aged 18-70 years in good health. Recombination linked TRBV19 to TRBJ2-6, with TRBD1 identical over 7 junction bases. The CDR3 amino acid sequence is: CASSDPGTASSGANVLTF. The sequenced DNA: TGTGCCAGTAGCGACCCAGGGACAGCATCCTCTGGGGCCAACGTCCTGACTTTC.